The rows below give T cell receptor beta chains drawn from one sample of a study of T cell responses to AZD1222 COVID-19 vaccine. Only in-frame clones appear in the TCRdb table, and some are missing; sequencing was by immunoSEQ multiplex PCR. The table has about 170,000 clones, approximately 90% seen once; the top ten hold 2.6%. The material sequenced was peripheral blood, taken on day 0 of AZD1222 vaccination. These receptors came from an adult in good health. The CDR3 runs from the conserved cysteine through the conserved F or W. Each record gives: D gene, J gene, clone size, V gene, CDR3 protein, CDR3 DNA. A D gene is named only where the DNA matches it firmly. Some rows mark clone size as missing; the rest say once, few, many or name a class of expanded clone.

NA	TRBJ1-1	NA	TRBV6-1	CASSEVGSTTEAFF	TGTGCCAGCAGTGAAGTGGGGAGTACCACTGAAGCTTTCTTT
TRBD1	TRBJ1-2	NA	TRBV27	CASSLSGQVSNYGYTF	TGTGCCAGCAGTTTGTCAGGACAGGTCTCTAACTATGGCTACACCTTC
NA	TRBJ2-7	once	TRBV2	CASRLQSGTYEQYF	TGTGCCAGCAGGTTGCAGAGCGGAACCTACGAGCAGTACTTC
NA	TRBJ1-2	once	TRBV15	CATSRGGVTPYGYTF	TGTGCCACCAGCAGAGGGGGAGTGACCCCCTATGGCTACACCTTC
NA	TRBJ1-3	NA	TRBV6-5	CASSKRGGNTIYF	TGTGCCAGCAGTAAACGAGGAGGAAACACCATATATTTT
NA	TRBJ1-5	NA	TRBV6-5	CASSYSPNQPQHF	TGTGCCAGCAGTTACTCTCCCAATCAGCCCCAGCATTTT
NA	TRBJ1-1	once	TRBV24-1	CATSDPKPGWYTEAFF	TGTGCCACCAGTGACCCGAAACCGGGATGGTACACTGAAGCTTTCTTT
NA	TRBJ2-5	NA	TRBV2	CASSGYQTQETQYF	TGTGCCAGCAGTGGGTATCAAACTCAAGAGACCCAGTACTTC
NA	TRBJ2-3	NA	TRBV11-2	CASSLVSVQRSDTQYF	TGTGCCAGCAGCTTAGTATCGGTCCAACGGTCAGATACGCAGTATTTT
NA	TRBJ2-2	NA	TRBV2	CASSERASLTGELFF	TGTGCCAGCAGTGAACGGGCTAGTCTTACCGGGGAGCTGTTTTTT
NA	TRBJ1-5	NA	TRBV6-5	CASSYGENNQPQHF	TGTGCCAGCAGTTACGGGGAGAACAATCAGCCCCAGCATTTT
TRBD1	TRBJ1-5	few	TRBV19	CASRPDRGWNQPQHF	TGTGCCAGTAGACCGGACAGGGGCTGGAATCAGCCCCAGCATTTT
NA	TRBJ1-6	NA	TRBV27	CASSKWQNSPLHF	TGTGCCAGCTCAAAGTGGCAGAATTCACCCCTCCACTTT
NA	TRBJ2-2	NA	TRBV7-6	CASSSTSKQGTNTGELFF	TGTGCCAGCAGCTCAACTAGTAAGCAGGGAACGAACACCGGGGAGCTGTTTTTT
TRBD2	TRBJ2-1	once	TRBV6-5	CASRGEASGYNEQFF	TGTGCCAGCCGGGGGGAGGCTAGCGGGTACAATGAGCAGTTCTTC
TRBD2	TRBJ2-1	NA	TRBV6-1	CASSGTSGKDSYNEQFF	TGTGCCAGCAGTGGGACTAGCGGGAAGGACTCCTACAATGAGCAGTTCTTC
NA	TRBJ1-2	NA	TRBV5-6	CASSFAGGGGYTF	TGTGCCAGCAGCTTTGCCGGGGGAGGTGGCTACACCTTC
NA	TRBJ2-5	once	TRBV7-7	CASSQTGGAQETQYF	TGTGCCAGCAGCCAAACAGGGGGGGCCCAAGAGACCCAGTACTTC
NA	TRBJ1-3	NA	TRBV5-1	CASSWGQSGNTIYF	TGCGCCAGCAGCTGGGGACAATCTGGAAACACCATATATTTT
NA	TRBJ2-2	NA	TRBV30	CAWTRGLVTGELFF	TGTGCCTGGACACGAGGGTTGGTAACCGGGGAGCTGTTTTTT
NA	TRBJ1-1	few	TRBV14	CASSLSRNTEAFF	TGTGCCAGCAGTCTCAGCCGGAACACTGAAGCTTTCTTT
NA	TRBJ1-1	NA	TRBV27	CASRLASERNTEAFF	TGTGCCAGCAGATTGGCATCGGAGAGGAACACTGAAGCTTTCTTT
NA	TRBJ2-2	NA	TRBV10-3	CAISRRRDSSNTGELFF	TGTGCCATCAGTCGACGGCGAGACAGTTCGAACACCGGGGAGCTGTTTTTT
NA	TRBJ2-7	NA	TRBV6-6	CASAGGYEQYF	TGTGCCAGCGCCGGGGGCTACGAGCAGTACTTC
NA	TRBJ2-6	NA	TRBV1	CTSRRDREVTGANVLTF	TGCACCAGCAGGCGGGACAGGGAAGTTACTGGGGCCAACGTCCTGACTTTC
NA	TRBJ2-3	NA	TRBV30	CAWSNPGGTDTQYF	TGTGCCTGGAGTAACCCTGGAGGCACAGATACGCAGTATTTT
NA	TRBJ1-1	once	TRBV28	CASSLIGRMNTEAFF	TGTGCCAGCAGCCTCATCGGGCGGATGAACACTGAAGCTTTCTTT
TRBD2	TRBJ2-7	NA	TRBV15	CATTPWDYYEQYF	TGTGCCACCACCCCCTGGGACTACTACGAGCAGTACTTC
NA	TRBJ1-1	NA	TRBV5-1	CASSPGPSNTEAFF	TGCGCCAGCAGCCCCGGACCTTCCAACACTGAAGCTTTCTTT
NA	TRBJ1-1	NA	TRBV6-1	CASSETTGQEAFF	TGTGCCAGCAGTGAGACCACAGGGCAGGAGGCTTTCTTT
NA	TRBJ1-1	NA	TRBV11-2	CASSLAVGTEAFF	TGTGCCAGCAGCCTCGCGGTGGGCACTGAAGCTTTCTTT
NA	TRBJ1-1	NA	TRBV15	CATSSTQGLEAFF	TGTGCCACCAGCAGTACACAGGGATTGGAGGCTTTCTTT
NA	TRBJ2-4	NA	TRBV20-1	CSARDGNIQYF	TGCAGTGCTAGAGATGGGAACATTCAGTACTTC
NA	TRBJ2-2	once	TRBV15	CATSRESLDTGELFF	TGTGCCACCAGCAGAGAGAGTCTGGACACCGGGGAGCTGTTTTTT
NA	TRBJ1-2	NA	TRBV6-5	CASRPGGYYGYTF	TGTGCCAGCAGGCCAGGAGGATACTATGGCTACACCTTC
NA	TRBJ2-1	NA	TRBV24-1	CATSDFHTQSSYNEQFF	TGTGCCACCAGTGATTTCCATACCCAGAGCTCCTACAATGAGCAGTTCTTC
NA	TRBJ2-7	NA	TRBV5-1	CASAGPSSYEQYF	TGCGCCAGTGCGGGCCCAAGCTCCTACGAGCAGTACTTC
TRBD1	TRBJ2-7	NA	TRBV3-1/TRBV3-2	CASSPRDRLSYEQYF	TGTGCCAGCAGCCCGAGGGACAGGCTCTCCTACGAGCAGTACTTC
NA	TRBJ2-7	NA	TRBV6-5	CASRQTPSYEQYF	TGTGCCAGCAGACAGACTCCTTCCTACGAGCAGTACTTC
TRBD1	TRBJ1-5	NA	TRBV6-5	CASSSHRGLGNQPQHF	TGTGCCAGCAGTTCACACAGGGGACTTGGCAATCAGCCCCAGCATTTT
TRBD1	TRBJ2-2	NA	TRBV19	CASKVGTGSSGELFF	TGTGCCAGTAAAGTTGGGACAGGGTCATCCGGGGAGCTGTTTTTT
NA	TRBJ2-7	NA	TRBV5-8	CASLSENPAYEQYF	TGTGCCAGTCTTAGCGAGAACCCCGCATACGAGCAGTACTTC
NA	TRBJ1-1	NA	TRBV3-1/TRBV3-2	CASSQDQGHRNTEAFF	TGTGCCAGCAGCCAAGATCAGGGACACCGGAACACTGAAGCTTTCTTT
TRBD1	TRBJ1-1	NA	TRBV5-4	CASSLLRQGDTEAFF	TGTGCCAGCAGCTTGCTTAGACAGGGGGACACTGAAGCTTTCTTT
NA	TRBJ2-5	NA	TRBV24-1	CATSDLPRKGRGSETQYF	TGTGCCACCAGTGATTTGCCCAGAAAGGGCAGGGGCAGCGAGACCCAGTACTTC
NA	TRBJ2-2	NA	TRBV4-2	CASSHPNTGELFF	TGTGCCAGCAGCCACCCGAACACCGGGGAGCTGTTTTTT
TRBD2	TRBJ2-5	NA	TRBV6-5	CASRTSGGGETQYF	TGTGCCAGCAGAACTAGCGGCGGAGGGGAGACCCAGTACTTC
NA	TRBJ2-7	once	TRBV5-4	CASSRPGSSYEQYF	TGTGCCAGCAGCCGACCAGGAAGCTCCTACGAGCAGTACTTC
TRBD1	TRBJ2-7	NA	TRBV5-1	CASSLATDRGYEQYF	TGCGCCAGCAGCTTGGCTACGGACAGGGGGTACGAGCAGTACTTC
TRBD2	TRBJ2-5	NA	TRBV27	CASSPNPLAGGGETQYF	TGTGCCAGCAGTCCCAACCCTCTAGCGGGAGGGGGAGAGACCCAGTACTTC
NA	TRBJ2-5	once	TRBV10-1	CASSTGTQRETQYF	TGCGCCAGCAGCACCGGGACTCAGCGAGAGACCCAGTACTTC
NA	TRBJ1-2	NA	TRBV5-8	CASSSRRANGYTF	TGTGCCAGCAGTTCACGACGCGCGAATGGCTACACCTTC
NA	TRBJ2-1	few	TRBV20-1	CSARLPLQFF	TGCAGTGCCCGACTCCCCCTTCAGTTCTTC
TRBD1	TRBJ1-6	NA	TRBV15	CATSRGQGASPLHF	TGTGCCACCAGCAGGGGACAGGGGGCCTCACCCCTCCACTTT
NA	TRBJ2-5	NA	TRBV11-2	CASNLIGVQETQYF	TGTGCCAGCAACCTTATTGGGGTCCAAGAGACCCAGTACTTC
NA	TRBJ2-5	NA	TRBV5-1	CASSLDGETQYF	TGCGCCAGCAGCTTGGATGGGGAGACCCAGTACTTC
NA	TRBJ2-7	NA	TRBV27	CASSSMTGRVNEQYF	TGTGCCAGCAGTTCCATGACTGGGCGGGTCAACGAGCAGTACTTC